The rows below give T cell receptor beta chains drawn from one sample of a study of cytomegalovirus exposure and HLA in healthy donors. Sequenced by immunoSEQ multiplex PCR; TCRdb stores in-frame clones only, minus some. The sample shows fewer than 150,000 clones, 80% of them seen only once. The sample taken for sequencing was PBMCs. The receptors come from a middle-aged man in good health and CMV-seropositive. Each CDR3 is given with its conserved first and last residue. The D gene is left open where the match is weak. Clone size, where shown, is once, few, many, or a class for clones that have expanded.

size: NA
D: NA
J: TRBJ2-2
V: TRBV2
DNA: TGTGCCAGCAGTGAAATCCTCGCGAGCACCGGGGAGCTGTTTTTT
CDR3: CASSEILASTGELFF

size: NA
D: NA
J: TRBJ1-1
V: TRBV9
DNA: TGTGCCAGCAGCGTCTCCGGGGGTATGAACACTGAAGCTTTCTTT
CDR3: CASSVSGGMNTEAFF

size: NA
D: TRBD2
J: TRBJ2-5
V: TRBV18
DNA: TGTGCCAGCTCCGGGGAGGGGTTCAACACCCAAGAGACCCAGTACTTC
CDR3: CASSGEGFNTQETQYF

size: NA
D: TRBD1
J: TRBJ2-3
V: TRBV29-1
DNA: TGCAGCGTTTCTCCCAGGACAGGTGGTCGGGATACGCAGTATTTT
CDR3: CSVSPRTGGRDTQYF

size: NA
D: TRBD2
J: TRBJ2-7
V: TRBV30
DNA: TGTGCCTGGAGTAGGTCTAGCGGCTCCTACGAGCAGTACTTC
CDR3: CAWSRSSGSYEQYF

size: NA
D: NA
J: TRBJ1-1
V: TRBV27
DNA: TGTGCCAGCAGTTTATTCCGGTCGAACACTGAAGCTTTCTTT
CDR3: CASSLFRSNTEAFF

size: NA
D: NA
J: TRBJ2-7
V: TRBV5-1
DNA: TGCGCCAGCAGCTTAAGGGGCGAGCAGTACTTC
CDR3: CASSLRGEQYF

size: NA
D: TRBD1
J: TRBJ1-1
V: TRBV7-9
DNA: TGTGCCAGCAGCTTAGGCAGGGGGCCAGAGACTGAAGCTTTCTTT
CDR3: CASSLGRGPETEAFF

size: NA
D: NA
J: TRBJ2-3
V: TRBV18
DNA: TGTGCCAGCCCGCCCCCTGGGACTCGAAGCACAGATACGCAGTATTTT
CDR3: CASPPPGTRSTDTQYF

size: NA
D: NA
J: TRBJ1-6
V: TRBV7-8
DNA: TGTGCCAGCAGCCCACTCCAAGGGGAAGGTAATTCACCCCTCCACTTT
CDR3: CASSPLQGEGNSPLHF

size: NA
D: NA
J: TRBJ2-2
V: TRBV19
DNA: TGTGCCAGTAGTGGGCAGGGGCGGACCGGGGAGCTGTTTTTT
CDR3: CASSGQGRTGELFF

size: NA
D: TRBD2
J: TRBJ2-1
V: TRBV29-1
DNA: TGCAGCGTTGAAGACATTAGCGGGAGGGCCTACAATGAGCAGTTCTTC
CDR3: CSVEDISGRAYNEQFF

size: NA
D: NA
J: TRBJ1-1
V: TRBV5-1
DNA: TGCGCCAGCAGAGTGAACGGGGCTGAAGCTTTCTTT
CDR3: CASRVNGAEAFF

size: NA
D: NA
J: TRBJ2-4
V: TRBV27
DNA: TGTGCCAGCAGTTTACGGGGTGGAGCCAAAAACATTCAGTACTTC
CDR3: CASSLRGGAKNIQYF

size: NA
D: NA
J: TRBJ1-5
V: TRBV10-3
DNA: TGTGCCAGCTCCAGGGGAAGGACGCCCCAGCATTTT
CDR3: CASSRGRTPQHF

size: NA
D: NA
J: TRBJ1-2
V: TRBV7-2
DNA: TGTGCCAGCAGCTTAATTTCAGGGAGGAATGGCTACACCTTC
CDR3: CASSLISGRNGYTF

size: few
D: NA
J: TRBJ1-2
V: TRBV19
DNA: TGTGCCAGTAGTATCAAGTTTGGAGAGGAGGGGAGAGTCTATGGCTACACCTTC
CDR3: CASSIKFGEEGRVYGYTF

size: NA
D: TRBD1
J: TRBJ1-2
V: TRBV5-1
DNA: TGCGCCAGCAGGACCAGGACAGGGCGGGGAGACTATGGCTACACCTTC
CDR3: CASRTRTGRGDYGYTF

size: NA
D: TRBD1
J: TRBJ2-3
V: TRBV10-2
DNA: TGCGCCAGCAGTATTGTCGGGACAGGGGTGGATACGCAGTATTTT
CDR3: CASSIVGTGVDTQYF

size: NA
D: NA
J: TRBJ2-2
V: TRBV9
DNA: TGTGCCAGCAGCGTAAGCGGCCAAAACACCGGGGAGCTGTTTTTT
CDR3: CASSVSGQNTGELFF

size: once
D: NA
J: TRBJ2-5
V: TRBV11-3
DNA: TGTGCCAGCAGCTCACGGGAATGGGAGACCCAGTACTTC
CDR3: CASSSREWETQYF